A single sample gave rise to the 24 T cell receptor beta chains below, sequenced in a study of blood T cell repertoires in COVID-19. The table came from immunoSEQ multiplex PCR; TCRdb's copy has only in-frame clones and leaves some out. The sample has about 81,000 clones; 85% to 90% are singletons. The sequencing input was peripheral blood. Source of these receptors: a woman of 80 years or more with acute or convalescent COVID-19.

CDR3 DNA: TGCGCCAGCAGCGAGGGACAGGGAGGACGCGAGCAGTACTTC. Translation gives CASSEGQGGREQYF. The chain couples TRBV5-1 to TRBJ2-7; 9 nucleotides line up with TRBD1. In germline, CDR1 is SGHRS, CDR2 YFSETQ. The CDR3 length is 14 residues. V dropped 4 bases and J dropped 6; count of bases not matched to a gene: 8.

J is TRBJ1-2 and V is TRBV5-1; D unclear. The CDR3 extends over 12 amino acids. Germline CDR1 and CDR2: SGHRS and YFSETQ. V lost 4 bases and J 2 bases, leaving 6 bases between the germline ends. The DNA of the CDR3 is TGCGCCAGCAGCCTACCCAACTATGGCTACACCTTC. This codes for CASSLPNYGYTF.

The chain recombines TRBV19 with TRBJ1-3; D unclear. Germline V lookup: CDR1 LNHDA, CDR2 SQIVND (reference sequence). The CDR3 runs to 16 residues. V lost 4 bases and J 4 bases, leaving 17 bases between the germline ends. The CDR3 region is CASSTGKVEAGNTIYF. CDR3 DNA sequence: TGTGCCAGTAGTACCGGGAAGGTTGAGGCCGGAAACACCATATATTTT.

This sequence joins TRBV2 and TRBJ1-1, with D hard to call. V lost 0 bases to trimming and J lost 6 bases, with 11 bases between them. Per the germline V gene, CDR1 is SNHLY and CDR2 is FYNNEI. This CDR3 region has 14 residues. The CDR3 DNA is TGTGCCAGCAGTGAAGCAAAGAGGGCCCCTGAAGCTTTCTTT. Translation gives CASSEAKRAPEAFF. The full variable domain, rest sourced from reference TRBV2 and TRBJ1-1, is EPEVTQTPSHQVTQMGQEVILRCVPISNHLYFYWYRQILGQKVEFLVSFYNNEISEKSEIFDDQFSVERPDGSNFTLKIRSTKLEDSAMYFCASSEAKRAPEAFFGQGTRLTVV.

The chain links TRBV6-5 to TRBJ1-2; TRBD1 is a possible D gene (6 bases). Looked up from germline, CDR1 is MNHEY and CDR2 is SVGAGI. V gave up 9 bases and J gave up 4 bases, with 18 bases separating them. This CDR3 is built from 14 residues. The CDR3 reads CASQPQGLSYGYTF. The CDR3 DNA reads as TGTGCCAGTCAACCTCAGGGGTTATCCTATGGCTACACCTTC.

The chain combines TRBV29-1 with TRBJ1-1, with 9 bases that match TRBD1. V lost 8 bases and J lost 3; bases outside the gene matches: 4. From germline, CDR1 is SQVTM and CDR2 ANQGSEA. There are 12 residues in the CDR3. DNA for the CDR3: TGCAGCACTGGACAGGGGTACACTGAAGCTTTCTTT. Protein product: CSTGQGYTEAFF.

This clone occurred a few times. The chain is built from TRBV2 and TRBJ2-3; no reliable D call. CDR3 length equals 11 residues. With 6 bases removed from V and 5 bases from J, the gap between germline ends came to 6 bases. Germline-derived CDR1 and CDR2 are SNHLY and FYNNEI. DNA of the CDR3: TGTGCCAGCAGGGGCCAAGATACGCAGTATTTT. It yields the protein CASRGQDTQYF.

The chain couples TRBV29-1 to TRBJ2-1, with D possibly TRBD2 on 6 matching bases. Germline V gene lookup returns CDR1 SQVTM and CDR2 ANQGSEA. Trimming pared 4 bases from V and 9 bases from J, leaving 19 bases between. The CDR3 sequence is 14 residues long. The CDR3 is CSVGRGAGSVEQFF. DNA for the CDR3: TGCAGCGTTGGCCGAGGGGCGGGGTCCGTTGAGCAGTTCTTC.

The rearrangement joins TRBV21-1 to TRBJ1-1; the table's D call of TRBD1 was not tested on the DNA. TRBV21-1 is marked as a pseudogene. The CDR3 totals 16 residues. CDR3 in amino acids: CASSANWVLGQGEAFF. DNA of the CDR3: TGTGCCAGCAGTGCAAATTGGGTCTTGGGACAGGGTGAAGCTTTCTTT.

The CDR3 is CASSLESRPGELFF. CDR3 sequence (DNA): TGTGCCAGCAGCTTGGAGTCCAGGCCCGGGGAGCTGTTTTTT. V gene TRBV5-4 combines with J gene TRBJ2-2; no firm D call. The CDR3 runs to 14 residues. Germline V CDR1 and CDR2: SGHNT, YYREEE (reference sequence). The V end was cut by 0 bases, the J end by 6 bases, with 9 bases between.

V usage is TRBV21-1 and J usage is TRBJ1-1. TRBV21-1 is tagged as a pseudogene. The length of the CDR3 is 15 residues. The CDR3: CASSKVHYRGTEAFF. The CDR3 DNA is TGTGCCAGCAGCAAAGTCCATTATCGGGGCACTGAAGCTTTCTTT.

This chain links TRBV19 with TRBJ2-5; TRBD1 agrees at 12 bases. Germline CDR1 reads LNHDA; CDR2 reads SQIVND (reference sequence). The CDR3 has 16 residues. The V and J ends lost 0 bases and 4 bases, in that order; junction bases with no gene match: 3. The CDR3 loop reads CASSIDGTGGGETQYF. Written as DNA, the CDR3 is TGTGCCAGTAGTATAGATGGGACAGGGGGCGGAGAGACCCAGTACTTC.

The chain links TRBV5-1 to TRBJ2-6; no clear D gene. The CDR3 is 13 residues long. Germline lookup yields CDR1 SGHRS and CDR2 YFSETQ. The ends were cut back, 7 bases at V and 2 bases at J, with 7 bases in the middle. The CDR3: CASRLTGANVLTF. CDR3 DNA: TGCGCCAGCCGGTTGACTGGGGCCAACGTCCTGACTTTC.

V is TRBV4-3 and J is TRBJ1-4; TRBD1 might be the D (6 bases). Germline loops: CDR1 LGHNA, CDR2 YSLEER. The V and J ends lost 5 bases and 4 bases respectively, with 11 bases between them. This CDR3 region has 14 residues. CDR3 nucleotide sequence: TGCGCCAGCAGCGGGGAGGGGGTTAATGAAAAACTGTTTTTT. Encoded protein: CASSGEGVNEKLFF.

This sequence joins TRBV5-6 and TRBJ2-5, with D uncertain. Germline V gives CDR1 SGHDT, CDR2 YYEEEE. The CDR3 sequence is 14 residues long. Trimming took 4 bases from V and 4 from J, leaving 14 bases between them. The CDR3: CASSLDTPGETQYF. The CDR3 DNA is TGTGCCAGCAGCCTTGACACCCCCGGAGAGACCCAGTACTTC.

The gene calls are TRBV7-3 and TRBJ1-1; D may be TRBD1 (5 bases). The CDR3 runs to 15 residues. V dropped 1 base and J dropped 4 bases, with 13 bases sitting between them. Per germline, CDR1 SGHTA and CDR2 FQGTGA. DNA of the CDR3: TGTGCCAGCAGCTTAAATGTGGCAGGGATCACTGAAGCTTTCTTT. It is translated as CASSLNVAGITEAFF.

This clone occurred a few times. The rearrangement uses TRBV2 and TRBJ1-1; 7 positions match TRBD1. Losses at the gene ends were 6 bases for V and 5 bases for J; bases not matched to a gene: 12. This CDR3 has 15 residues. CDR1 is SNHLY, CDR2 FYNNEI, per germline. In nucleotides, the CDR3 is TGTGCCAGCAGCACGGACCCAGGGGGAAGGACTGAAGCTTTCTTT. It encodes CASSTDPGGRTEAFF.

CDR3 bases: TGTGCCAGCAGCCGGGACGGGGGGGCTTGGGAGCAGTTCTTC. It specifies CASSRDGGAWEQFF. The rearrangement joins TRBV11-2 to TRBJ2-1, with 8 bases lining up with TRBD2. From germline, CDR1 is SGHAT and CDR2 FQNNGV. The CDR3 runs to 14 residues. With 5 bases clipped from V and 10 bases from J, the junction kept 10 bases outside the gene matches.

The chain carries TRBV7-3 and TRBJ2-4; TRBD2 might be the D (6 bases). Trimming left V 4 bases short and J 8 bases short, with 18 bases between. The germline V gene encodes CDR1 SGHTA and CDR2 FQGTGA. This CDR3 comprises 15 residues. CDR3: CASSSLAGPSHIQYF. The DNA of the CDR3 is TGTGCCAGCAGCTCCCTGGCGGGGCCTAGTCACATTCAGTACTTC.

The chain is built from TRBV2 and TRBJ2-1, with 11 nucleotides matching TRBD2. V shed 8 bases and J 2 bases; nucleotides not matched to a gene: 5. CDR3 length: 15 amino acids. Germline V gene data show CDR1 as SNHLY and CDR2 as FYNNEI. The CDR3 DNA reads TGTGCCAGCGGGCGACTAGCGGGAACCTACAATGAGCAGTTCTTC. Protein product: CASGRLAGTYNEQFF.

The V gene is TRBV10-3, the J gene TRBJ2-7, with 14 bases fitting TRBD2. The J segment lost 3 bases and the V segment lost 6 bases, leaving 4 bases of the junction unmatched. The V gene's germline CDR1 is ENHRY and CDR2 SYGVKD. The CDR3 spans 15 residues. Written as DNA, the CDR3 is TGTGCCATCAGGGATGGGACTAGCGGGAGCTACGAGCAGTACTTC. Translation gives CAIRDGTSGSYEQYF.

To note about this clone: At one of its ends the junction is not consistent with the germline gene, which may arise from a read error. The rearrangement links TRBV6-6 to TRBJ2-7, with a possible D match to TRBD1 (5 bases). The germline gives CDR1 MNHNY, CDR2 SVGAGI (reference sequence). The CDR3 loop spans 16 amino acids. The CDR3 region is CASSYSETDLSSEQYF. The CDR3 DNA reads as TGTGCCAGCAGTTACTCCGAGACAGACCTTTCCTCCGAGCAGTACTTC.

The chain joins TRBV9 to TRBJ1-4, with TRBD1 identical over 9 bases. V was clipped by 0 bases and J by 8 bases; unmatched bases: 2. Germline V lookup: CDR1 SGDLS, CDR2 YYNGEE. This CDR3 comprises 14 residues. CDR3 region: CASSVDRGHEKLFF. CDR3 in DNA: TGTGCCAGCAGCGTAGACAGGGGGCACGAAAAACTGTTTTTT.

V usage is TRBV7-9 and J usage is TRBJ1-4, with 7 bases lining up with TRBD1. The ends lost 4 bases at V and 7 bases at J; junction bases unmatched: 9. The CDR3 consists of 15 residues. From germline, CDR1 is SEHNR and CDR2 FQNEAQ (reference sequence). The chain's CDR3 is CASSSDRVRGEKLFF. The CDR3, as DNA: TGTGCCAGCAGCTCAGACAGGGTCCGGGGTGAAAAACTGTTTTTT.